A selection of T cell receptor beta chains follows, all from one sample in a study of identical twins. TCRdb analysed the 5' RACE reads with MiXCR anew, one entry per CDR3 protein. The sample records 450,000 or so distinct CDR3 sequences, approximately 25% being singletons. These data also featured in a second study, about T cells expressing NK-cell markers.

Sequencing input: CD4+ T cells sorted from blood. These receptors were taken from a woman aged 18 to 35 in good health. Both conserved end residues are part of each CDR3. A D gene is named only where the DNA matches it firmly. Some rows mark clone size as missing; the rest say once, few, many or name a class of expanded clone.

cdr3_aa,cdr3_nt,v_call,clone_size,d_call,j_call
CASSWGRSYNEQFF,TGCGCCAGCAGCTGGGGTCGATCCTACAATGAGCAGTTCTTC,TRBV5-1,-,-,TRBJ2-1
CASSQLANYEQYF,TGTGCCAGCAGCCAACTAGCAAACTACGAGCAGTACTTC,TRBV12-3/TRBV12-4,-,-,TRBJ2-7
CASSPPNLPAGGLHEQFF,TGTGCCAGCTCACCACCGAACTTACCGGCGGGGGGGCTTCATGAGCAGTTCTTC,TRBV18,few,TRBD2,TRBJ2-1
CASSQDLLIGGRDYGYTF,TGCGCCAGCAGCCAAGATTTACTAATAGGCGGACGGGACTATGGCTACACCTTC,TRBV4-3,few,-,TRBJ1-2
CASSQMSRTSAYNEQFF,TGTGCCAGCAGCCAAATGAGCCGGACTAGCGCATACAATGAGCAGTTCTTC,TRBV3-1,-,TRBD2,TRBJ2-1
CASSPALTGPYEQYF,TGTGCCAGCAGCCCCGCCCTGACAGGACCCTACGAGCAGTACTTC,TRBV7-2,few,-,TRBJ2-7
CASSSVRQGNQPQHF,TGTGCCAGCAGTTCAGTAAGGCAGGGCAATCAGCCCCAGCATTTT,TRBV12-3/TRBV12-4,few,-,TRBJ1-5
CSASRAGRTGEAFF,TGCAGTGCTAGTAGGGCAGGGAGAACAGGTGAAGCTTTCTTT,TRBV20-1,-,-,TRBJ1-1
CASSFIRGGQPQHF,TGTGCCAGCAGCTTCATAAGGGGCGGGCAGCCCCAGCATTTT,TRBV7-8,many,-,TRBJ1-5
CASRLAGGTRTGELFF,TGTGCCAGCCGACTAGCGGGGGGGACTAGGACCGGGGAGCTGTTTTTT,TRBV7-2,few,TRBD2,TRBJ2-2
CASRRGEVEAFF,TGTGCCAGCAGACGGGGGGAGGTAGAAGCTTTCTTT,TRBV6-6,few,-,TRBJ1-1
CAIRGHRVGYEQYF,TGTGCCATCAGGGGTCACAGGGTAGGCTACGAGCAGTACTTC,TRBV10-3,-,-,TRBJ2-7
CASSPGLLAKNIQYF,TGTGCCAGCAGCCCCGGACTGCTAGCCAAAAACATTCAGTACTTC,TRBV3-1,-,-,TRBJ2-4